What follows are 32 T cell receptor beta chains derived from one specimen sequenced in a study of prognosis after radiotherapy for stage I lung cancer. Two-round multiplex PCR, the amplification method, yielded TCR beta CDR3 from genomic DNA. It was primers specific to each TRBV and TRBJ gene that first-round PCR used. TCRdb reprocessed the multiplex PCR reads with MiXCR, giving one entry per CDR3 protein. The table has approximately 16,000 distinct CDR3 sequences, around 29% seen once. This specimen consisted of PBMCs, obtained before or after stereotactic body radiation therapy (not recorded which). These receptors came from a donor aged 50 or older with non-small cell lung cancer.

By frequency in the sample, this clonotype is medium-sized (0.01 to 0.1%). The chain is built from TRBV6-1 and TRBJ2-1; 8 bases agree with TRBD2. Germline CDR1 MNHNS, CDR2 SASEGT. Trimming removed 6 bases from V and 0 bases from J; junction bases left unmatched: 7. The CDR3 covers 16 residues. The CDR3 bases are TGTGCCAGCAGGGTCGGGGGGGCGAGCTCCTACAATGAGCAGTTCTTC. It specifies CASRVGGASSYNEQFF.

The sample holds many counts of this clonotype. The CDR3 loop is CASSLGANNEQFF. The CDR3 bases are TGTGCCAGCAGCCTCGGGGCTAACAATGAGCAGTTCTTC. The V call is TRBV7-9, the J call TRBJ2-1, with D perhaps given as TRBD1 or TRBD2 (5 bases each). CDR1 and CDR2 (germline): SEHNR, FQNEAQ (reference sequence). V dropped 5 bases and J dropped 5 bases, with 10 bases sitting between them. CDR3 length equals 13 residues. The full variable domain, with the rest looked up from reference TRBV7-9 and TRBJ2-1, is DTGVSQNPRHKITKRGQNVTFRCDPISEHNRLYWYRQTLGQGPEFLTYFQNEAQLEKSRLLSDRFSAERPKGSFSTLEIQRTEQGDSAMYLCASSLGANNEQFFGPGTRLTVL.

The genes are TRBV20-1 and TRBJ2-7, with 12 bases identical to TRBD2. From germline, CDR1 is DFQATT and CDR2 SNEGSKA (reference sequence). This CDR3 contains 13 residues. V gave up 5 bases and J gave up 5 bases; unmatched junction bases: 4. In DNA form, the CDR3 reads TGCAGTGCTCCGACTAGCGGGAGAAACGAGCAGTACTTC. Translation: CSAPTSGRNEQYF.

This clonotype has a count of ten or more. The CDR3 sequence is CASTTYTGTPLGLAGADTQYF. The CDR3 DNA is TGTGCCAGTACTACTTATACCGGGACACCCTTGGGCCTAGCGGGAGCAGATACGCAGTATTTT. The rearrangement joins TRBV19 to TRBJ2-3, with 10 bases identical to TRBD2. CDR3 length equals 21 residues. Trimming cost V 7 bases and J 4 bases; bases outside gene matches: 26. The germline V gene encodes CDR1 LNHDA and CDR2 SQIVND (reference sequence).

The sample holds many counts of this clonotype. The chain couples TRBV6-2 or TRBV6-3 to TRBJ2-7; TRBD1 matches 11 bases. V gave up 5 bases and J gave up 4 bases; unmatched junction bases: 4. This CDR3 is built from 14 residues. Germline V CDR1 and CDR2: MNHEY, SVGEGT. CDR3 region: CASSRTGGGYEQYF. CDR3 sequence (DNA): TGTGCCAGCAGTAGGACAGGGGGCGGGTACGAGCAGTACTTC.

This clonotype came up many times. The genes are TRBV15 and TRBJ1-1, with a possible D match to TRBD1 (5 bases). The CDR3 runs to 17 residues. CDR1 is LNHNV and CDR2 is YYDKDF in the germline V gene (reference sequence). Trimming stripped 1 base from V and 5 bases from J, with 20 bases between. CDR3 coding DNA: TGTGCCACCAGCAGAGTTTATGGGGGTGAGGTTCTTACTGAAGCTTTCTTT. Residues: CATSRVYGGEVLTEAFF.

This clonotype rates as medium-sized. Written as DNA, the CDR3 is TGTGCCAGCAGTTTAGCAGGGACTAGAAGGGGCAATGAGCAGTTCTTC. As protein: CASSLAGTRRGNEQFF. The chain employs TRBV12-3 or TRBV12-4 and TRBJ2-1, with 8 bases matching TRBD2. V shed 0 bases, J shed 6 bases, and the junction held 7 bases outside the gene matches. This CDR3 contains 16 residues.

This clonotype was detected ten times or more. The chain couples TRBV7-2 to TRBJ1-2, with D tentatively TRBD1 (5 bases). Per the germline V gene, CDR1 is SGHTA and CDR2 is FQGNSA. V dropped 1 base and J dropped 5 bases, with 11 bases sitting between them. CDR3 length: 14 amino acids. CDR3 nucleotide sequence: TGTGCCAGCAGCTTAGACGACAGTATATATGGCTACACCTTC. Protein sequence: CASSLDDSIYGYTF.

The table lists this clonotype with many counts. V is TRBV18 and J is TRBJ1-2, with D possibly TRBD1 on 6 matching bases. This CDR3 is built from 13 residues. V dropped 2 bases and J dropped 2 bases, with 6 bases sitting between them. Germline-derived CDR1 and CDR2 are KGHSH and LQKENI. The DNA of the CDR3 is TGTGCCAGCTCACCAACAGGGAACTATGGCTACACCTTC. Protein sequence: CASSPTGNYGYTF. The full variable domain, with the rest looked up from reference TRBV18 and TRBJ1-2, is NAGVMQNPRHLVRRRGQEARLRCSPMKGHSHVYWYRQLPEEGLKFMVYLQKENIIDESGMPKERFSAEFPKEGPSILRIQQVVRGDSAAYFCASSPTGNYGYTFGSGTRLTVV.

Remarks on this clonotype: A far larger clone is one base from this, pointing to a likely read error. The V gene is TRBV2, the J gene TRBJ2-4, with 11 bases lining up with TRBD2. The J call may be in error: the DNA end matches TRBJ2-1 better. Per the germline V gene, CDR1 is SNHLY and CDR2 is FYNNEI. The CDR3 covers 14 residues. CDR3 loop: CASAGTSGLDEQFF. CDR3 nucleotide sequence: TGTGCCAGCGCCGGGACTAGCGGACTCGATGAGCAGTTCTTC.

This clonotype was found many times. V gene TRBV7-6 combines with J gene TRBJ2-5; TRBD1 is a possible D gene (5 bases). Germline V gene data show CDR1 as SGHVS and CDR2 as FNYEAQ. CDR3 length equals 16 residues. The ends were cut back, 1 base at V and 5 bases at J, with 17 bases in the middle. CDR3 in DNA: TGTGCCAGCAGCTTAGAAGGCGTGGGGTCAGGGGAGACCCAGTACTTC. It specifies CASSLEGVGSGETQYF.

The sample holds many counts of this clonotype. The rearrangement links TRBV7-9 to TRBJ2-2, with D unclear. The CDR3 loop spans 13 amino acids. Trimming took 6 bases from V and 4 from J, leaving 9 bases between them. CDR1 and CDR2 from the germline V gene are SEHNR and FQNEAQ (reference sequence). The CDR3 nucleotides are TGTGCCAGCAGACCTGACCCCACCGGGGAGCTGTTTTTT. Encoded protein: CASRPDPTGELFF.

The table lists this clonotype with many counts. The CDR3 reads CASSQGSNQPQHF. The CDR3 nucleotides are TGTGCCAGCTCACAGGGTAGCAATCAGCCCCAGCATTTT. The chain uses TRBV18 and TRBJ1-5, with D unclear. CDR3 size: 13 residues. Germline assignment: CDR1 KGHSH and CDR2 LQKENI. V was pared by 4 bases and J by 0 bases, with 4 bases between.

The table lists this clonotype with many counts. The V call is TRBV3-1, the J call TRBJ1-6; D remains unclear. Germline loops: CDR1 LGHDT, CDR2 YNNKEL (reference sequence). The CDR3 is made up of 12 amino acids. V gave up 4 bases and J gave up 8 bases, with 6 bases separating them. CDR3 DNA sequence: TGTGCCAGCAGCCTAGGAGATTCACCCCTCCACTTT. Residues: CASSLGDSPLHF.

On this clonotype itself: A far larger clone is just one base off, so this is likely a read error. This chain connects TRBV6-6 to TRBJ2-7; no reliable D call. Trimming shortened V by 1 base and J by 2 bases, and 6 bases separated the two germline ends. The CDR3 is 13 amino acids. Per the germline V gene, CDR1 is MNHNY and CDR2 is SVGAGI (reference sequence). CDR3 amino acids: CASSYFPTYEQYF. CDR3 sequence (DNA): TGTGCCAGCAGTTACTTTCCTACCTACGAGCAGTACTTC.

The sample holds many counts of this clonotype. This chain connects TRBV7-2 to TRBJ2-7, with D possibly matching TRBD1 (6 bases). Between the trimmed V and J ends, which lost 1 base and 0 bases, there was a span of 19 bases. Germline CDR1 SGHTA, CDR2 FQGNSA. The CDR3 contains 18 residues. The CDR3 sequence is CASSLDGPGTTSSYEQYF. The CDR3 region has the DNA TGTGCCAGCAGCTTAGACGGACCTGGGACAACGAGCTCCTACGAGCAGTACTTC.

This clonotype was picked up many times. This sequence joins TRBV28 and TRBJ2-6, with D possibly being TRBD1 or TRBD2 (6 bases each). Trimming cost V 6 bases and J 0 bases, with 21 bases left between them. The germline CDR1 and CDR2 sequences are MDHEN and SYDVKM. The CDR3 has 19 residues. The CDR3 protein is CASRGGGALVSSGANVLTF. The CDR3 coding sequence is TGTGCCAGCAGGGGGGGCGGCGCGTTGGTGAGCTCTGGGGCCAACGTCCTGACTTTC. The whole variable domain, remainder taken from reference TRBV28 and TRBJ2-6, is DVKVTQSSRYLVKRTGEKVFLECVQDMDHENMFWYRQDPGLGLRLIYFSYDVKMKEKGDIPEGYSVSREKKERFSLILESASTNQTSMYLCASRGGGALVSSGANVLTFGAGSRLTVL.

Regarding this clonotype: A far larger clone is only one base removed, so a read error is likely. CDR3 coding DNA: TGTGCCAGCACTCCCTTGATCCCTGCAACTAATGAAAAACTGTTTTTT. Translating gives CASTPLIPATNEKLFF. The chain has TRBV6-9 and TRBJ1-4, with D unresolved. The CDR3 has 16 amino acids. The V gene's germline CDR1 is MNHGY and CDR2 SVAAGI. The germline V and J ends were trimmed by 7 bases and 0 bases, with 15 bases remaining between them.

This clonotype is judged medium-sized. V is TRBV7-8 and J is TRBJ2-3; D is perhaps TRBD1 (6 bases). Germline-derived CDR1 and CDR2 are SGHVS and FQNEAQ. Between the trimmed V and J ends, which lost 0 bases and 0 bases, there was a span of 19 bases. The CDR3 has 19 residues. Here the CDR3 DNA reads TGTGCCAGCAGCTTAGCCTCCAGTTTTCGGGACACTAGCACAGATACGCAGTATTTT. It specifies CASSLASSFRDTSTDTQYF.

This clonotype was counted at least ten times. The V call is TRBV3-1, the J call TRBJ2-7, with 9 nucleotides matching TRBD1. This CDR3 contains 18 residues. Germline V CDR1 and CDR2: LGHDT, YNNKEL (reference sequence). V dropped 0 bases and J dropped 2; count of bases not matched to a gene: 11. The CDR3: CASSQDGTGTGTPYEQYF. CDR3 sequence (DNA): TGTGCCAGCAGCCAAGACGGGACCGGGACAGGGACACCCTACGAGCAGTACTTC.

The chain joins TRBV7-9 to TRBJ2-7, with 9 positions matching TRBD2. Germline V gene sequence: CDR1 SEHNR, CDR2 FQNEAQ (reference sequence). This CDR3 comprises 15 residues. V trimming: 1 base; J trimming: 6 bases; junction bases outside the gene matches: 7. The chain's CDR3 is CASSLVSSGTREQYF. DNA for the CDR3: TGTGCCAGCAGCTTAGTGTCTAGCGGGACGCGCGAGCAGTACTTC.

The V and J genes are TRBV12-3 or TRBV12-4 and TRBJ1-6; tentative D call: TRBD1 (5 bases). This CDR3 comprises 14 residues. V was clipped by 3 bases and J by 6 bases, with 9 bases between them. The CDR3 coding sequence is TGTGCCAGCAGTTTGCAGGACATTAATTCACCCCTCCACTTT. Protein sequence: CASSLQDINSPLHF.

This clonotype occurred a few times. The chain joins TRBV5-4 to TRBJ2-1; D is undetermined. The germline V and J ends were trimmed by 1 base and 9 bases, with 8 bases remaining between them. Germline V gene data show CDR1 as SGHNT and CDR2 as YYREEE (reference sequence). The CDR3 contains 12 residues. The CDR3 coding sequence is TGTGCCAGCAGCTTGAGGCCGGGTGAGCAGTTCTTC. Translating it yields CASSLRPGEQFF.

This clonotype has ten or more counts. This chain links TRBV9 with TRBJ1-3; no clear D. Looked up from germline, CDR1 is SGDLS and CDR2 is YYNGEE. The CDR3 contains 17 residues. V was clipped by 1 base and J by 0 bases, with 14 bases between them. CDR3 in DNA: TGTGCCAGCAGCGTATCGGCGGCGACGCACTCTGGAAACACCATATATTTT. Amino acid sequence: CASSVSAATHSGNTIYF.

A note on this clonotype: A read error may explain this, as a much larger clone is one base away. The V gene is TRBV6-1, the J gene TRBJ2-7, with unresolved D. CDR3 length: 14 amino acids. Germline CDR1 is MNHNS and CDR2 is SASEGT. The CDR3: CACSAARGFYEQYF. The CDR3 nucleotides read TGTGCCTGCAGTGCGGCTAGAGGATTCTACGAGCAGTACTTC.

This clonotype was counted many times. The rearrangement joins TRBV3-1 to TRBJ2-1; TRBD2 agrees at 8 bases. The length of the CDR3 is 15 residues. Unmatched junction bases numbered 8, after V lost 4 bases and J lost 6 bases. CDR1 LGHDT and CDR2 YNNKEL come from the germline V gene (reference sequence). CDR3 nucleotides: TGTGCCAGCAGCCGAGCGGGAGCCCCCGGCAATGAGCAGTTCTTC. The encoded protein is CASSRAGAPGNEQFF.

About this clonotype: This likely reflects a read error, since a far larger clone is one base away. The rearrangement joins TRBV6-8 to TRBJ1-5, with 8 bases matching TRBD1. Germline CDR1 reads MNHGY; CDR2 reads SAAAGT. The junction had 14 bases not matched to a gene; V was cut back by 6 bases and J by 10 bases. This CDR3 comprises 15 residues. This CDR3 reads CASSQRQGARHPQHF. DNA of the CDR3: TGTGCCAGCAGCCAGAGGCAGGGGGCTCGTCATCCCCAGCATTTT.

This clonotype showed up many times. This CDR3 is CASSESVYNEQFF. The CDR3 DNA reads TGTGCCAGCAGCGAATCAGTCTACAATGAGCAGTTCTTC. V is TRBV9 and J is TRBJ2-1; D gene uncertain. The CDR3 is 13 residues long. Germline values: CDR1 SGDLS, CDR2 YYNGEE. Trimming cost V 3 bases and J 3 bases, with 7 bases left between them. The whole variable domain, remainder taken from reference TRBV9 and TRBJ2-1, is DSGVTQTPKHLITATGQRVTLRCSPRSGDLSVYWYQQSLDQGLQFLIQYYNGEERAKGNILERFSAQQFPDLHSELNLSSLELGDSALYFCASSESVYNEQFFGPGTRLTVL.

A few counts support this clonotype. A far larger clone is a single base away, which makes a read error likely. In DNA form, the CDR3 reads TGTGCCAGCAGTCCTGGCGCCGACACCGGGGAGCTGTTTTTT. Encoded protein: CASSPGADTGELFF. The chain has TRBV6-2 or TRBV6-3 and TRBJ2-2, with D uncertain. Trimming left V 5 bases short and J 3 bases short, with 10 bases between. Per the germline V gene, CDR1 is MNHEY and CDR2 is SVGEGT. CDR3 length: 14 amino acids.

The chain uses TRBV27 and TRBJ2-3, with 11 bases aligning to TRBD2. V gave up 11 bases and J gave up 2 bases; unmatched junction bases: 15. Germline values: CDR1 MNHEY, CDR2 SMNVEV (reference sequence). CDR3 length: 17 amino acids. Here the CDR3 reads CAHHRQGLAEITDTQYF. In nucleotides, the CDR3 is TGTGCCCACCACCGACAGGGACTAGCGGAGATCACAGATACGCAGTATTTT.

This clonotype was counted many times. This chain links TRBV30 with TRBJ2-5; TRBD1 or TRBD2 may be the D gene (6 bases each). The CDR3 runs 14 residues. Germline CDR1 GTSNPN, CDR2 SVGIG (reference sequence). V was shortened by 2 bases and J by 9 bases, with 19 bases between the two germline ends. The CDR3 DNA sequence: TGTGCCTGGAGTCTGACAGATCCTAGGGGGGCCCAGTACTTC. Residues: CAWSLTDPRGAQYF.

This chain uses TRBV7-2 with TRBJ1-2; tentative D call: TRBD1 (6 bases). CDR1 and CDR2 from the germline V gene are SGHTA and FQGNSA. The CDR3 runs 17 residues. Trimming left V 5 bases short and J 2 bases short, with 21 bases between. CDR3 loop: CASSTLWTALYNYGYTF. The CDR3 region has the DNA TGTGCCAGCAGCACGCTTTGGACAGCGCTATACAACTATGGCTACACCTTC.